This is a list of T cell receptor beta chains from one sample in a study of blood T cell repertoires in COVID-19. Method: immunoSEQ multiplex PCR; TCRdb's copy keeps in-frame clones and lacks some. The sample shows fewer than 150,000 clones, approximately 84% of them seen only once. The sequencing sample was made of peripheral blood. These receptors were obtained from a woman over 75 in a cohort sampled during active or convalescent COVID-19. CDR3s leave out the opening cysteine and the closing phenylalanine or tryptophan.

>TRBJ1-2|TRBV19|11
ASSPQNGYGYT
>TRBJ1-6|TRBV5-3|15
ARSHRQGRFYNSPLH
>TRBJ2-1|TRBV24-1|15
ATSDRTLVGSYNEQF
>TRBJ1-1|TRBV6-1|13
ASSELGQANTEAF
>TRBJ2-1|TRBV9|12
ASSVGRRNNEQF
>TRBJ2-7|TRBV7-8|10
ASRGRGMEQY
>TRBJ2-7|TRBV7-9|10
AMDRGGDEQY
>TRBJ2-3|TRBV4-1|15
ASSQGGASGGTDTQY
>TRBJ1-1|TRBV9|11
ASSARVWTEAF
>TRBJ2-5|TRBV13|13
ASSQGLAKQETQY
>TRBJ2-3|TRBV6-1|11
ASSEPGTDTQY
>TRBJ2-7|TRBV27|14
ASSLSPGQSLFEQY
>TRBJ1-1|TRBV19|12
ASSTRGRNTEAF
>TRBJ2-1|TRBV7-3|13
ASSLLGTGHNEQF
>TRBJ2-5|TRBV28|12
ASSLPRGEETQY
>TRBJ1-2|TRBV18|11
ASSTTGGDGYT
>TRBJ1-4|TRBV7-8|11
ASSQGFGEKLF
>TRBJ1-3|TRBV2|13
ASSGGQVLGNTIY
>TRBJ1-1|TRBV19|12
ASSLGQGVPEAF
>TRBJ2-5|TRBV5-6|12
ASSFEGGLETQY
>TRBJ2-6|TRBV5-1|15
ASSLKHATPGANVLT
>TRBJ1-5|TRBV7-2|13
ASSGWTGINQPQH
>TRBJ1-1|TRBV25-1|14
ASSVGRDIGGPEAF
>TRBJ1-2|TRBV14|9
ASSHGGGYT
>TRBJ2-1|TRBV2|13
ASRYQRGAHGEQF
>TRBJ2-3|TRBV11-2|11
ASSLGGLDTQY
>TRBJ1-1|TRBV18|11
ASAASRNTEAF
>TRBJ1-1|TRBV4-2|14
ASGTRTGWMNTEAF
>TRBJ1-1|TRBV12-3/TRBV12-4|11
ASSRDRVAEAF
>TRBJ1-2|TRBV30|11
AWLTTGNYGYT
>TRBJ2-5|TRBV3-1/TRBV3-2|13
ASTLSSGGGKTQY
>TRBJ2-3|TRBV14|11
ASSQGRLDTQY
>TRBJ2-2|TRBV7-9|13
ASSFARGNTGELF
>TRBJ1-4|TRBV6-2/TRBV6-3|12
ASSYGGTNEKLF
>TRBJ2-3|TRBV4-2|11
ASSVQDTDTQY
>TRBJ2-1|TRBV5-4|14
ASSQATSGFNNEQF
>TRBJ1-2|TRBV23-1|10
ASGLTNYGYT
>TRBJ2-1|TRBV19|11
ASMVTDHNEQF
>TRBJ2-2|TRBV18|14
ASSTPSRQVTGELF
>TRBJ2-5|TRBV19|10
ATHRVEETQY
>TRBJ2-3|TRBV7-8|12
ASSLVVLSDTQY
>TRBJ2-3|TRBV7-7|11
ASSYVRGDTQY
>TRBJ1-1|TRBV19|13
ASTPTDRGYTEAF
>TRBJ1-2|TRBV9|11
ASSVDRDYGYT
>TRBJ2-7|TRBV3-1/TRBV3-2|14
ASSPGGGGGAVEQY
>TRBJ2-1|TRBV7-2|13
ASSLYTGGPHEQF
>TRBJ2-2|TRBV7-8|17
ASSSRRLAGGRNTGELF
>TRBJ1-1|TRBV10-2|11
ASSETTATEAF
>TRBJ1-6|TRBV6-5|14
ASSWSRESYNSPLH
>TRBJ2-3|TRBV11-3|12
ASSSQGRADTQY
>TRBJ1-4|TRBV7-9|15
ASSSPGGDPANEKLF
>TRBJ1-5|TRBV5-1|14
ASSLTAREGNQPQH
>TRBJ1-4|TRBV7-2|11
ATSDRLGEKLF
>TRBJ2-1|TRBV15|13
ATSRDGARNNEQF